The rows below give T cell receptor beta chains drawn from one sample of a study of T cell changes during pregnancy in multiple sclerosis. Sequencing was performed with immunoSEQ multiplex PCR; in TCRdb, only in-frame clones are kept and a portion is missing. In the table there are roughly 38,000 clones, about nine tenths of which are singletons. Sequences were derived from CD4+ T cells from peripheral blood mononuclear cells, sampled after pregnancy. Receptors originate from a female donor in good health, enrolled as a control in a pregnancy study. CDR3s include the opening cysteine and the closing phenylalanine or tryptophan. Each record gives: CDR3 protein, CDR3 DNA, clone size, J gene, D gene, V gene. D genes are given only for firm matches. A row's size may be missing; if present it is once, few, many or a size class.

CDR3 protein: CASSPTGGKPRKTEAFF
CDR3 DNA: TGCGCCAGCAGCCCGACAGGGGGCAAACCCCGGAAGACTGAAGCTTTCTTT
clone size: once
J gene: TRBJ1-1
D gene: TRBD1
V gene: TRBV5-1

CDR3 protein: CASSESGGNEQFF
CDR3 DNA: TGCGCCAGCAGTGAGTCGGGGGGCAATGAGCAGTTCTTC
clone size: -
J gene: TRBJ2-1
D gene: -
V gene: TRBV10-2

CDR3 protein: CASSFRSYGYTF
CDR3 DNA: TGTGCCAGCAGTTTTAGGAGCTATGGCTACACCTTC
clone size: -
J gene: TRBJ1-2
D gene: -
V gene: TRBV28

CDR3 protein: CASSSMMGDYGYTF
CDR3 DNA: TGTGCCAGCAGTTCCATGATGGGAGACTATGGCTACACCTTC
clone size: -
J gene: TRBJ1-2
D gene: -
V gene: TRBV6-5

CDR3 protein: CASSRGGDTQYF
CDR3 DNA: TGTGCCAGCAGCCGAGGCGGCGATACGCAGTATTTT
clone size: -
J gene: TRBJ2-3
D gene: -
V gene: TRBV7-9

CDR3 protein: CASSVVGGEQFF
CDR3 DNA: TGTGCCAGCAGCGTAGTGGGGGGTGAGCAGTTCTTC
clone size: -
J gene: TRBJ2-1
D gene: -
V gene: TRBV9

CDR3 protein: CASRPGTGYNSPLHF
CDR3 DNA: TGTGCCAGCAGGCCCGGGACAGGGTACAATTCACCCCTCCACTTT
clone size: once
J gene: TRBJ1-6
D gene: TRBD1
V gene: TRBV27

CDR3 protein: CASRLAGDTQYF
CDR3 DNA: TGTGCCAGCAGACTAGCGGGCGATACGCAGTATTTT
clone size: -
J gene: TRBJ2-3
D gene: TRBD2
V gene: TRBV7-2

CDR3 protein: CASSDLFTDTQYF
CDR3 DNA: TGCGCCAGCAGTGACCTCTTCACAGATACGCAGTATTTT
clone size: -
J gene: TRBJ2-3
D gene: -
V gene: TRBV10-1

CDR3 protein: CASSSGLSGEQYF
CDR3 DNA: TGTGCCAGCAGCTCGGGACTTTCTGGAGAGCAGTACTTC
clone size: -
J gene: TRBJ2-7
D gene: -
V gene: TRBV11-2

CDR3 protein: CASIRQYQETQYF
CDR3 DNA: TGTGCCAGCATTCGTCAGTACCAAGAGACCCAGTACTTC
clone size: -
J gene: TRBJ2-5
D gene: -
V gene: TRBV2

CDR3 protein: CASSEGQGNEKLFF
CDR3 DNA: TGTGCCAGCAGTGAAGGTCAGGGTAATGAAAAACTGTTTTTT
clone size: -
J gene: TRBJ1-4
D gene: -
V gene: TRBV6-1

CDR3 protein: CASSATSGRALNTDTQYF
CDR3 DNA: TGTGCCAGTAGTGCGACTAGCGGGAGGGCCCTCAATACAGATACGCAGTATTTT
clone size: -
J gene: TRBJ2-3
D gene: TRBD2
V gene: TRBV19

CDR3 protein: CATSARLAGGTDTQYF
CDR3 DNA: TGTGCCACCAGCGCCCGACTAGCGGGAGGGACAGATACGCAGTATTTT
clone size: -
J gene: TRBJ2-3
D gene: TRBD2
V gene: TRBV15

CDR3 protein: CASATSSGRAGSYEQYF
CDR3 DNA: TGTGCCAGCGCCACCTCTAGCGGGAGGGCCGGGTCCTACGAGCAGTACTTC
clone size: -
J gene: TRBJ2-7
D gene: TRBD2
V gene: TRBV7-2

CDR3 protein: CATSRVLTSDEQFF
CDR3 DNA: TGTGCCACCAGCAGAGTTTTGACTTCCGATGAGCAGTTCTTC
clone size: once
J gene: TRBJ2-1
D gene: -
V gene: TRBV15

CDR3 protein: CASTPPGGGFEETQYF
CDR3 DNA: TGTGCCAGCACCCCTCCGGGGGGGGGCTTTGAAGAGACCCAGTACTTC
clone size: -
J gene: TRBJ2-5
D gene: TRBD2
V gene: TRBV28

CDR3 protein: CASSTGRTSSYNSPLHF
CDR3 DNA: TGTGCCAGCTCGACGGGACGGACTAGCTCCTATAATTCACCCCTCCACTTT
clone size: -
J gene: TRBJ1-6
D gene: -
V gene: TRBV18

CDR3 protein: CASSDMASRSYEQYF
CDR3 DNA: TGTGCCAGCAGTGACATGGCCTCGCGGTCCTACGAGCAGTACTTC
clone size: -
J gene: TRBJ2-7
D gene: -
V gene: TRBV2

CDR3 protein: CASSLTGVGIEAFF
CDR3 DNA: TGTGCCAGCAGCTTAACAGGGGTCGGAATAGAAGCTTTCTTT
clone size: -
J gene: TRBJ1-1
D gene: TRBD1
V gene: TRBV11-2

CDR3 protein: CASSPWGPAAGSAGELFF
CDR3 DNA: TGTGCCAGCTCACCATGGGGGCCGGCGGCAGGGAGCGCCGGGGAGCTGTTTTTT
clone size: -
J gene: TRBJ2-2
D gene: -
V gene: TRBV18

CDR3 protein: CASSPTGYLAGELFF
CDR3 DNA: TGCGCCAGCAGCCCTACAGGGTATTTGGCCGGGGAGCTGTTTTTT
clone size: -
J gene: TRBJ2-2
D gene: -
V gene: TRBV5-1

CDR3 protein: CASTLAGGLGELFF
CDR3 DNA: TGTGCCAGCACCCTAGCGGGGGGGCTCGGGGAGCTGTTTTTT
clone size: -
J gene: TRBJ2-2
D gene: TRBD2
V gene: TRBV7-8

CDR3 protein: CASSSLRPDRTFDEQYF
CDR3 DNA: TGTGCCAGCAGTTCCCTAAGACCAGACAGGACCTTCGACGAGCAGTACTTC
clone size: -
J gene: TRBJ2-7
D gene: -
V gene: TRBV28